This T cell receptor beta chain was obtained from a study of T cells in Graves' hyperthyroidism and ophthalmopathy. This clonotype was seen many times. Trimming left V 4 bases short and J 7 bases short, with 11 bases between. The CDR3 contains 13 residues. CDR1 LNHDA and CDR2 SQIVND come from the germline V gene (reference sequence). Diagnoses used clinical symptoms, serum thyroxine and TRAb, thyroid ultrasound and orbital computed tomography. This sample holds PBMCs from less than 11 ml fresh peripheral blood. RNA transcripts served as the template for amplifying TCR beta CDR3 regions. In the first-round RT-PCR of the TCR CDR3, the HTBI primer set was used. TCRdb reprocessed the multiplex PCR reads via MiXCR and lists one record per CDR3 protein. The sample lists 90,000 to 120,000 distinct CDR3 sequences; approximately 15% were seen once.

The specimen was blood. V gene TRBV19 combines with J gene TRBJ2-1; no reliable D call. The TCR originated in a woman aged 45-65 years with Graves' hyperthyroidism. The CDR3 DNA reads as TGTGCCAGTAGTACCCAGCAGGTGAATGAGCAGTTCTTC. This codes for CASSTQQVNEQFF.